The rows below give T cell receptor beta chains drawn from one sample of a study of blood T cell repertoires in COVID-19. The protocol was immunoSEQ multiplex PCR, while the TCRdb copy is restricted to in-frame clones and leaves out a portion. The sample yields under 200,000 clones, 80% seen once. Sequenced sample: PBMCs or T cells enriched from blood (not recorded which). These receptors all stem from an older woman who had recovered from COVID-19. The conserved cysteine and the conserved F or W are not part of the CDR3 here.

CDR3 protein: ASSPRGVMTEAF
V gene: TRBV5-1
J gene: TRBJ1-1

CDR3 protein: ASREQVIGFNEQF
V gene: TRBV28
J gene: TRBJ2-1

CDR3 protein: ASMRTGFIEAF
V gene: TRBV27
J gene: TRBJ1-1

CDR3 protein: ASSTQGLYSNQPQH
V gene: TRBV18
J gene: TRBJ1-5

CDR3 protein: ASSQEGGINEQF
V gene: TRBV4-1
J gene: TRBJ2-1

CDR3 protein: ASRLTGTPTDTQY
V gene: TRBV19
J gene: TRBJ2-3

CDR3 protein: ASSPDRGWDTQY
V gene: TRBV5-4
J gene: TRBJ2-3

CDR3 protein: ASSLGQHEQY
V gene: TRBV3-1/TRBV3-2
J gene: TRBJ2-7

CDR3 protein: SASRSLRTNTEAF
V gene: TRBV20-1
J gene: TRBJ1-1

CDR3 protein: ASSLFQSHEQY
V gene: TRBV13
J gene: TRBJ2-7

CDR3 protein: ASSLIPGDAEAF
V gene: TRBV7-3
J gene: TRBJ1-1

CDR3 protein: ASSQDTLADKETQY
V gene: TRBV3-1/TRBV3-2
J gene: TRBJ2-5

CDR3 protein: ASSWTRGTEAF
V gene: TRBV14
J gene: TRBJ1-1

CDR3 protein: ASSDRDGSTMNTEAF
V gene: TRBV9
J gene: TRBJ1-1

CDR3 protein: ASRRPGTESYEQY
V gene: TRBV5-1
J gene: TRBJ2-7

CDR3 protein: ASSLGHSGGTQY
V gene: TRBV7-3
J gene: TRBJ2-5

CDR3 protein: ASSSTGIWEETQY
V gene: TRBV7-2
J gene: TRBJ2-5

CDR3 protein: ASSRDSRSEKLF
V gene: TRBV18
J gene: TRBJ1-4

CDR3 protein: ASSPRQGRYGYT
V gene: TRBV7-2
J gene: TRBJ1-2

CDR3 protein: ASSGTSGNYEQY
V gene: TRBV5-6
J gene: TRBJ2-7

CDR3 protein: ASSAGYRNSPLH
V gene: TRBV4-1
J gene: TRBJ1-6

CDR3 protein: ASSEKGTVYEQY
V gene: TRBV2
J gene: TRBJ2-7

CDR3 protein: ASSIGDRALSGANVLT
V gene: TRBV19
J gene: TRBJ2-6

CDR3 protein: ASSQEQGRRDYGYT
V gene: TRBV4-1
J gene: TRBJ1-2

CDR3 protein: ASNHGGNYGYT
V gene: TRBV5-1
J gene: TRBJ1-2

CDR3 protein: ASSLVAEGETQY
V gene: TRBV7-6
J gene: TRBJ2-5

CDR3 protein: AWRLTENTEAF
V gene: TRBV30
J gene: TRBJ1-1

CDR3 protein: ASSLDEGFYGYT
V gene: TRBV5-1
J gene: TRBJ1-2

CDR3 protein: ASSETGTDTEAF
V gene: TRBV9
J gene: TRBJ1-1

CDR3 protein: ASSLGGGGAF
V gene: TRBV5-4
J gene: TRBJ1-1

CDR3 protein: ASVSRAPEAF
V gene: TRBV6-5
J gene: TRBJ1-1

CDR3 protein: ASSWDRGRNQPQH
V gene: TRBV21-1
J gene: TRBJ1-5

CDR3 protein: SGKQGTSGNTIY
V gene: TRBV29-1
J gene: TRBJ1-3

CDR3 protein: ASSRGTGGSYEQY
V gene: TRBV5-4
J gene: TRBJ2-7

CDR3 protein: SARQLNTEAF
V gene: TRBV29-1
J gene: TRBJ1-1

CDR3 protein: ASSLGHTGELF
V gene: TRBV12-3/TRBV12-4
J gene: TRBJ2-2

CDR3 protein: ASRYAGQGNTEAF
V gene: TRBV5-4
J gene: TRBJ1-1

CDR3 protein: ASSVAGATDTQY
V gene: TRBV10-2
J gene: TRBJ2-3

CDR3 protein: ASSFRGPAF
V gene: TRBV13
J gene: TRBJ1-1

CDR3 protein: ASSILTLKGAWETEAF
V gene: TRBV21-1
J gene: TRBJ1-1

CDR3 protein: ASSEGTGGNSPLH
V gene: TRBV6-1
J gene: TRBJ1-6

CDR3 protein: ASGGGEAF
V gene: TRBV12-3/TRBV12-4
J gene: TRBJ1-1

CDR3 protein: ASTSAGEQF
V gene: TRBV19
J gene: TRBJ2-1

CDR3 protein: ASSVSDTEAF
V gene: TRBV9
J gene: TRBJ1-1

CDR3 protein: ASSDRETQY
V gene: TRBV2
J gene: TRBJ2-5

CDR3 protein: ASSQRPGQGFGYT
V gene: TRBV3-1/TRBV3-2
J gene: TRBJ1-2

CDR3 protein: ASSVRQGARNEQF
V gene: TRBV10-1
J gene: TRBJ2-1

CDR3 protein: AISADRDQGEQY
V gene: TRBV10-3
J gene: TRBJ2-7

CDR3 protein: ASSEVSGGLYEQY
V gene: TRBV6-1
J gene: TRBJ2-7

CDR3 protein: ATSRTVDLRETQY
V gene: TRBV15
J gene: TRBJ2-5

CDR3 protein: ATSDTQGYGYT
V gene: TRBV24-1
J gene: TRBJ1-2

CDR3 protein: ASSSRDREFDEQF
V gene: TRBV18
J gene: TRBJ2-1

CDR3 protein: ASSAGRKQEGYT
V gene: TRBV19
J gene: TRBJ1-2

CDR3 protein: ASSLGLGEQY
V gene: TRBV14
J gene: TRBJ2-7

CDR3 protein: ASSQDRRQGNEKLF
V gene: TRBV4-1
J gene: TRBJ1-4

CDR3 protein: TNLNRVGAQH
V gene: TRBV1
J gene: TRBJ1-5

CDR3 protein: ASSRGWSNQPQH
V gene: TRBV3-1/TRBV3-2
J gene: TRBJ1-5

CDR3 protein: ASGPSGAGNTIY
V gene: TRBV12-5
J gene: TRBJ1-3